This TCR beta chain is from a study of blood T cell repertoires in COVID-19. Repertoires were generated with immunoSEQ multiplex PCR, while TCRdb's copy carries only in-frame clones and drops some. Here the sample spans about 140,000 clones, roughly 85% being singletons. The TCR originated in a man in his sixties with acute or convalescent COVID-19. Material: peripheral blood.

Here the CDR3 reads CASSRGVSNQPQHF. The CDR3 coding sequence is TGTGCCAGCAGCCGGGGGGTAAGCAATCAGCCCCAGCATTTT. V is TRBV7-2 and J is TRBJ1-5; D is perhaps TRBD1 (5 bases). V dropped 5 bases and J dropped 1 base, with 9 bases sitting between them. The germline V gene has CDR1 SGHTA and CDR2 FQGNSA. This CDR3 is 14 amino acids long.